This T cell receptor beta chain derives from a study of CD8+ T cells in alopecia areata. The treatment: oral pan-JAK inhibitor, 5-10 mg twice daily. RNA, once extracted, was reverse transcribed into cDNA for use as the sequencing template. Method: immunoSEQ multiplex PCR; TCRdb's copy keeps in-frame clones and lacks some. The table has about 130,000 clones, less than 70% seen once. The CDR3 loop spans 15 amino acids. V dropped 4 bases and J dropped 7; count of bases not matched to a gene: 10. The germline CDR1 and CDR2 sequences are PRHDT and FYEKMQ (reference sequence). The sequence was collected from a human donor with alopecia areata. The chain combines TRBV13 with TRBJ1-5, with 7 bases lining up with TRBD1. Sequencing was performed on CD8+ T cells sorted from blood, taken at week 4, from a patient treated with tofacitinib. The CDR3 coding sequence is TGTGCCAGCAGCTCCACAGGGGCTCGGGACCAGCCCCAGCATTTT. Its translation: CASSSTGARDQPQHF.